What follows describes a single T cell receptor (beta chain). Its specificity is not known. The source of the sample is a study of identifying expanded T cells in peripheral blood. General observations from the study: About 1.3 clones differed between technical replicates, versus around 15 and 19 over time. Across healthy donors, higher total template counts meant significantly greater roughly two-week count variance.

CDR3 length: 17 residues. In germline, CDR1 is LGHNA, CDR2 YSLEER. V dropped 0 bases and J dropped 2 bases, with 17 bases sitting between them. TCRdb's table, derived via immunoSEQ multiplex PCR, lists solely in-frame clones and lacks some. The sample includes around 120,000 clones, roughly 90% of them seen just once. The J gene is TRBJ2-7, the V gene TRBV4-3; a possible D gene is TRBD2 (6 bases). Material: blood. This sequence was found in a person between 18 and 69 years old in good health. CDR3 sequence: CASSQDVMAGIPYEQYF. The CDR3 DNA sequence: TGCGCCAGCAGCCAAGATGTAATGGCGGGGATACCCTACGAGCAGTACTTC.